A single sample gave rise to the 17 T cell receptor beta chains below, sequenced in a study of radiotherapy plus CTLA-4 blockade in lung cancer (dated by TCRdb to the late 2010s). Library method: the immunoSEQ multiplex PCR assay. TCRdb stores this immuneACCESS table with in-frame sequences only. Part of the clones is absent; in the studies checked, under half of the shortfall reflects unresolved V genes, and no reason is known for the rest. Present in this sample are about 88,000 clones, around 72% of which were seen just once. Roughly 13% of the sample comes from the top ten. Source: peripheral blood, taken from a patient treated with radiotherapy plus ipilimumab. These receptors were collected from a human donor with non-small cell lung cancer that progressed on radiotherapy plus ipilimumab.

The chain combines TRBV2 with TRBJ2-3; D uncertain. The CDR3 length is 15 residues. Trimming cost V 0 bases and J 5 bases, with 12 bases left between them. Germline lookup yields CDR1 SNHLY and CDR2 FYNNEI. The CDR3: CASSEATDSEDTQYF. For the CDR3, the DNA is TGTGCCAGCAGTGAAGCGACGGATTCGGAAGATACGCAGTATTTT.

This clone was seen just once. The chain is built from TRBV19 and TRBJ2-7, with D tentatively TRBD2 (5 bases). V lost 6 bases and J lost 0, with 9 bases in between. CDR3 length equals 13 residues. CDR1 is LNHDA, CDR2 SQIVND, per germline (reference sequence). CDR3: CASSPGDSYEQYF. CDR3 sequence (DNA): TGTGCCAGTAGCCCCGGGGACTCCTACGAGCAGTACTTC.

This sequence joins TRBV5-5 and TRBJ2-7; D is unresolved. The CDR3 is 14 residues long. V was trimmed by 1 base and J by 2 bases, leaving 10 bases between them. CDR1 and CDR2 (germline): SGHKS, YYEKEE (reference sequence). CDR3 nucleotides: TGTGCCAGCAGCTTGACCCAGGCTCCCTACGAGCAGTACTTC. Its translation: CASSLTQAPYEQYF. The entire variable domain, with the rest obtained from reference TRBV5-5 and TRBJ2-7, is as follows: DAGVTQSPTHLIKTRGQQVTLRCSPISGHKSVSWYQQVLGQGPQFIFQYYEKEERGRGNFPDRFSARQFPNYSSELNVNALLLGDSALYLCASSLTQAPYEQYFGPGTRLTVT.

The CDR3 loop is CASSLATRDYEQYF. In DNA form, the CDR3 reads TGTGCCAGCAGCTTAGCGACCCGGGACTACGAGCAGTACTTC. The chain couples TRBV7-6 to TRBJ2-7, with a weak D call TRBD2 (5 bases). Trimming took off 0 bases at V and 3 bases at J, with 9 bases between the two ends. Germline CDR1 and CDR2: SGHVS and FNYEAQ. The CDR3 consists of 14 residues.

This sequence joins TRBV5-5 and TRBJ1-2; D remains ambiguous. V was shortened by 0 bases and J by 2 bases, with 2 bases between the two germline ends. Germline V gives CDR1 SGHKS, CDR2 YYEKEE (reference sequence). The CDR3 covers 12 residues. CDR3 sequence (DNA): TGTGCCAGCAGCTTGGGGAACTATGGCTACACCTTC. It specifies CASSLGNYGYTF.

The V and J genes are TRBV2 and TRBJ2-1; TRBD2 aligns across 10 bases. V lost 5 bases, J lost 4 bases, and 8 bases stayed unmatched. Germline lookup yields CDR1 SNHLY and CDR2 FYNNEI. The CDR3 contains 16 residues. CDR3 sequence reads: CASSRVRTSGYNEQFF. DNA for the CDR3: TGTGCCAGCAGTCGGGTTCGGACTAGCGGTTACAATGAGCAGTTCTTC.

The chain uses TRBV6-1 and TRBJ2-3, with TRBD2 as a possible D gene (5 bases). Germline V gene sequence: CDR1 MNHNS, CDR2 SASEGT. Between the trimmed V and J ends, which lost 10 bases and 6 bases, there was a span of 14 bases. The CDR3 totals 12 residues. This CDR3 is CATSGSTDTQYF. In DNA, the CDR3 is TGTGCCACCTCGGGGTCCACGGATACGCAGTATTTT.

The J gene is TRBJ1-5, the V gene TRBV5-1, with D unclear. Germline V CDR1 and CDR2: SGHRS, YFSETQ. Trimming cost V 2 bases and J 3 bases, with 12 bases left between them. The CDR3 sequence is 15 residues long. The CDR3 DNA reads as TGCGCCAGCAGCTTTGATGGGCAGCCCAATCAGCCCCAGCATTTT. This translates into CASSFDGQPNQPQHF.

This clone occurred a few times. V usage is TRBV7-9 and J usage is TRBJ2-7, with D hard to call. V lost 1 base, J lost 2 bases, and 9 bases lay in between. The CDR3 length is 14 residues. Germline values: CDR1 SEHNR, CDR2 FQNEAQ (reference sequence). CDR3 DNA: TGTGCCAGCAGCTTAGGGCTATTCCCCTACGAGCAGTACTTC. Translating it yields CASSLGLFPYEQYF.

This chain joins TRBV6-6 and TRBJ1-3; perhaps TRBD1 as D (5 bases). Trimming took 8 bases from V and 4 from J, leaving 15 bases between them. CDR3 size: 14 residues. CDR1 is MNHNY and CDR2 is SVGAGI in the germline V gene (reference sequence). The CDR3 bases are TGTGCCAGCGCCGGATCGGGGGTCGGAAACACCATATATTTT. It codes for CASAGSGVGNTIYF.

J is TRBJ2-5 and V is TRBV4-2; 8 nucleotides match TRBD1. The CDR3 length is 16 residues. J lost 1 base, V lost 4 bases, and 8 bases had no gene match. CDR1 is LGHNA and CDR2 is YNFKEQ in the germline V gene. CDR3 in DNA: TGTGCCAGCAGCCCCGGACAGGGAAGCACCCAAGAGACCCAGTACTTC. This sequence encodes CASSPGQGSTQETQYF.

This chain links TRBV10-3 with TRBJ1-4; D is possibly TRBD1 (5 bases). CDR3 length equals 14 residues. The V end was cut by 6 bases, the J end by 3 bases, with 11 bases between. Germline CDR1 and CDR2: ENHRY and SYGVKD. The CDR3 sequence: CAISPPGANEKLFF. The DNA for the CDR3 is TGTGCCATCAGCCCTCCGGGGGCTAATGAAAAACTGTTTTTT.

The V gene is TRBV18, the J gene TRBJ2-1; 8 bases line up with TRBD2. This CDR3 is built from 13 residues. Trimming cost V 6 bases and J 8 bases; bases outside gene matches: 6. Germline V gene sequence: CDR1 KGHSH, CDR2 LQKENI. In nucleotides, the CDR3 is TGTGCCAGCTCCCCGGGACTAGAAGATGAGCAGTTCTTC. It codes for CASSPGLEDEQFF.

This sequence joins TRBV28 and TRBJ2-7; D unclear. The CDR3 contains 13 residues. Trimming took 4 bases from V and 6 from J, leaving 13 bases between them. Looked up from germline, CDR1 is MDHEN and CDR2 is SYDVKM. For the CDR3, the DNA is TGTGCCAGCAGTTCGCAGGTCCCTGGCGAGCAGTACTTC. Amino acids: CASSSQVPGEQYF.

V gene TRBV11-2 combines with J gene TRBJ2-6, with a possible D match to TRBD1 (5 bases). V was trimmed by 0 bases and J by 4 bases, leaving 19 bases between them. Germline CDR1 SGHAT, CDR2 FQNNGV. The CDR3 length is 19 residues. The CDR3 DNA reads TGTGCCAGCAGCTTAGATCTTATATTGTCAGGGTCCGGGGCCAACGTCCTGACTTTC. It yields the protein CASSLDLILSGSGANVLTF.

The chain combines TRBV7-2 with TRBJ1-2; unclear D gene. The CDR3 consists of 11 residues. V was pared by 1 base and J by 8 bases, with 5 bases between. The germline V gene has CDR1 SGHTA and CDR2 FQGNSA. CDR3 DNA sequence: TGTGCCAGCAGCTTAGGACCCGGCTACACCTTC. Encoded protein: CASSLGPGYTF.

This chain uses TRBV7-2 with TRBJ2-7; D not certain. CDR3 length: 13 residues. Germline CDR1 reads SGHTA; CDR2 reads FQGNSA. V was cut by 5 bases and J by 4 bases, with 12 bases left in between. The CDR3 DNA reads as TGTGCCAGCAGCATGGACCCAACTTACGAGCAGTACTTC. This encodes CASSMDPTYEQYF.